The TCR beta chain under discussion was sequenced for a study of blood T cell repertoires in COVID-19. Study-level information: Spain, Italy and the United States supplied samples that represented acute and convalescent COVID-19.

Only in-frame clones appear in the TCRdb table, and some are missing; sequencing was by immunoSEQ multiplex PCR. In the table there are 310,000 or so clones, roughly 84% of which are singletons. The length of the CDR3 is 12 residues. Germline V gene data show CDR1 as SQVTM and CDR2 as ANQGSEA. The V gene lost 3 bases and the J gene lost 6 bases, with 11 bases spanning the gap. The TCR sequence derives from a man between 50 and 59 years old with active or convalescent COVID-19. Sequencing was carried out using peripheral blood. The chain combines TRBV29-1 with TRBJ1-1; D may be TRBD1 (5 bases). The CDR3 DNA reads TGCAGCGTTGAGGTTTCGACAGCTGAAGCTTTCTTT. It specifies CSVEVSTAEAFF.